This record covers a single TCR beta chain. This record belongs to a study of blood T cell repertoires in COVID-19. Profiled with immunoSEQ multiplex PCR; TCRdb holds only in-frame clones, not every one. Here the sample spans about 170,000 clones, approximately 95% being singletons. Germline V lookup: CDR1 SGHRS, CDR2 YFSETQ. The CDR3 is 14 residues long. After removal of 4 bases from V and 4 bases from J, the junction contained 7 bases not matched to a gene. This receptor was obtained from a woman aged 50 to 60 with acute or convalescent COVID-19. The V gene is TRBV5-1, the J gene TRBJ2-7; 8 nucleotides align to TRBD2. Source material: peripheral blood. The CDR3 reads CASSPGTSGYEQYF. For the CDR3, the DNA is TGCGCCAGCAGCCCCGGGACTAGTGGGTACGAGCAGTACTTC.